This paragraph reports one T cell receptor (beta chain). Its antigen is unknown. This entry is derived from a study of siplizumab effects on memory and regulatory T cells. Overall study results and limits: Major contributors to the alloresponse seemed to be naive T cells, which also appeared more diverse than memory cells.

Per individual sample, about 10^5 TCR templates were assayed. Only in-frame clones appear in the TCRdb table, and some are missing; sequencing was by immunoSEQ multiplex PCR. The sample shows approximately 75,000 clones, 93% of them seen only once. Germline assignment: CDR1 SGHRS and CDR2 YFSETQ. The CDR3 runs to 16 residues. V lost 4 bases to trimming and J lost 6 bases; unmatched junction nucleotides: 8. This TCR derives from a human donor in good health. The sample consisted of CD8+ T cells sorted from blood. The J gene is TRBJ2-1, the V gene TRBV5-1, with 12 bases lining up with TRBD2. CDR3 nucleotide sequence: TGCGCCAGCAGCCCTAGCGGGGGGGCCCTAGCCAATGAGCAGTTCTTC. Translation gives CASSPSGGALANEQFF.